A single sample gave rise to the 28 T cell receptor beta chains below, sequenced in a study of PD-1 blockade in classical Hodgkin lymphoma. Sequencing was performed with immunoSEQ multiplex PCR; in TCRdb, only in-frame clones are kept and a portion is missing. The sample has more than 7,500 clones; around nine tenths are singletons. Described time point: cycle 4 day 1 (C4D1), after 5 to 7 weeks of nivolumab. There was relapse after autologous stem cell transplantation in every patient, and there was variation in brentuximab vedotin exposure. The sequencing used peripheral blood mononuclear cells (PBMCs), collected before the fourth cycle of nivolumab. The receptors originated from a human donor with classical Hodgkin lymphoma.

This rearrangement joins TRBV28 to TRBJ2-3, with D perhaps matching TRBD2 (6 bases). The CDR3 contains 16 residues. Trimming shortened V by 0 bases and J by 3 bases, and 13 bases separated the two germline ends. Germline lookup yields CDR1 MDHEN and CDR2 SYDVKM. The DNA of the CDR3 is TGTGCCAGCAGTTTATGGGAGGCGGGAAGGACAGATACGCAGTATTTT. It translates to CASSLWEAGRTDTQYF.

This clone was observed a handful of times. V gene TRBV5-1 combines with J gene TRBJ1-4, with D uncertain. Trimming removed 4 bases at V and 0 bases at J, with 13 bases between. Looked up from germline, CDR1 is SGHRS and CDR2 is YFSETQ. The CDR3 spans 16 residues. The CDR3 DNA reads TGCGCCAGCAGCCGACACGAGAAGGCAACTAATGAAAAACTGTTTTTT. Protein sequence: CASSRHEKATNEKLFF.

As DNA, the CDR3 is TGTGCCAGCAGCCACTTCTACGAGCAGTACTTC. It translates to CASSHFYEQYF. The chain links TRBV14 to TRBJ2-7; D remains unclear. V lost 3 bases, J lost 3 bases, and 3 bases lay in between. The CDR3 contains 11 residues. Germline CDR1 and CDR2: SGHDN and FVKESK.

The CDR3 loop is CASSPRDGGTYEQYF. The CDR3 coding sequence is TGTGCCAGCTCACCACGGGACGGTGGTACCTACGAGCAGTACTTC. The rearrangement links TRBV18 to TRBJ2-7; D may correspond to TRBD1 or TRBD2 (5 bases each). Trimming shortened V by 1 base and J by 2 bases, and 12 bases separated the two germline ends. CDR3 size: 15 residues. Germline CDR1 reads KGHSH; CDR2 reads LQKENI.

Details on this clone: One junction end disagrees with the germline gene, perhaps due to a read error. This chain connects TRBV2 to TRBJ2-3; tentatively, D is TRBD1 (5 bases). Germline V gives CDR1 SNHLY, CDR2 FYNNEI. The CDR3 has 14 residues. CDR3 in amino acids: CASRTGLGTDAQYF. CDR3 nucleotide sequence: TGTGCCAGCAGAACAGGTTTGGGCACAGATGCGCAGTATTTT.

The chain employs TRBV27 and TRBJ1-5; tentative D call: TRBD1 (5 bases). This CDR3 region has 16 residues. CDR1 and CDR2 from the germline V gene are MNHEY and SMNVEV (reference sequence). Trimming took off 4 bases at V and 6 bases at J, with 19 bases between the two ends. CDR3 sequence reads: CASSSWGPGGPQPQHF. The CDR3 coding sequence is TGTGCCAGCAGTTCATGGGGACCTGGGGGACCTCAGCCCCAGCATTTT.

This chain joins TRBV6-5 and TRBJ1-4, with no clear D. V gave up 4 bases and J gave up 8 bases, with 11 bases separating them. This CDR3 region has 13 residues. The germline V gene encodes CDR1 MNHEY and CDR2 SVGAGI. The CDR3 DNA is TGTGCCAGCAGTTCGGGTCTACGGGAAAAACTGTTTTTT. This translates into CASSSGLREKLFF.

V and J are TRBV5-1 and TRBJ1-2, with 7 bases fitting TRBD1. The germline V gene encodes CDR1 SGHRS and CDR2 YFSETQ. This CDR3 is built from 18 residues. Trimming at V came to 1 base and at J to 4 bases, leaving 16 bases not matched to a gene. The CDR3 DNA is TGCGCCAGCAGCTTGAGTTCGGGATTGGAGGGGGCCGTCTATGGCTACACCTTC. Protein sequence: CASSLSSGLEGAVYGYTF.

The V gene is TRBV27, the J gene TRBJ1-5; no definite D call. The CDR3 loop spans 13 amino acids. CDR1 is MNHEY, CDR2 SMNVEV, per germline (reference sequence). V was trimmed by 2 bases and J by 5 bases, leaving 7 bases between them. The CDR3 protein is CASSLKEYQPQHF. The CDR3 nucleotides read TGTGCCAGCAGTTTAAAAGAGTATCAGCCCCAGCATTTT.

This rearrangement joins TRBV14 to TRBJ2-3; 10 bases agree with TRBD2. V lost 4 bases to trimming and J lost 2 bases; unmatched junction nucleotides: 15. Germline V lookup: CDR1 SGHDN, CDR2 FVKESK. The CDR3 has 19 amino acids. The CDR3 DNA follows: TGTGCCAGCAGCCCCCGGACTAGCGGTGACACAATCTTCACAGATACGCAGTATTTT. Amino acids: CASSPRTSGDTIFTDTQYF.

The gene calls are TRBV12-5 and TRBJ2-7; 8 nucleotides line up with TRBD2. Germline CDR1 and CDR2: LGHNT and FRNRAP. The V and J ends lost 0 bases and 0 bases, in that order; junction bases with no gene match: 7. This CDR3 region has 17 residues. The CDR3 sequence: CASGLVRPSGSSYEQYF. In DNA form, the CDR3 reads TGTGCTAGTGGTTTGGTACGTCCTAGCGGGTCCTCCTACGAGCAGTACTTC.

This sequence joins TRBV19 and TRBJ2-7, with D possibly TRBD1 on 5 matching bases. Trimming took 4 bases from V and 5 from J, leaving 12 bases between them. Germline CDR1 reads LNHDA; CDR2 reads SQIVND (reference sequence). CDR3 length: 13 amino acids. The CDR3 DNA is TGTGCCAGTAGTAAACAAGACAGACACGAGCAGTACTTC. It yields the protein CASSKQDRHEQYF.

The J gene is TRBJ1-1, the V gene TRBV18, with a possible D match to TRBD1 (5 bases). Germline CDR1 KGHSH, CDR2 LQKENI. Between the trimmed V and J ends, which lost 4 bases and 1 base, there was a span of 7 bases. The CDR3 extends over 13 amino acids. CDR3 loop: CASSRQGNTEAFF. The CDR3, as DNA: TGTGCCAGCTCACGTCAGGGGAACACTGAAGCTTTCTTT.

The chain has TRBV29-1 and TRBJ1-1, with a weak D call TRBD1 (6 bases). V dropped 6 bases and J dropped 6 bases, with 20 bases sitting between them. Germline CDR1 reads SQVTM; CDR2 reads ANQGSEA. The CDR3 runs 14 residues. The CDR3 bases are TGCAGCGTACGTTACAGGGCCACTAAGGCTGAAGCTTTCTTT. Translated: CSVRYRATKAEAFF.

The CDR3 region is CASSILRGSNQPQHF. The CDR3 DNA reads TGTGCCAGTAGTATTCTCAGGGGCAGCAATCAGCCCCAGCATTTT. The J gene is TRBJ1-5, the V gene TRBV19, with D possibly matching TRBD1 (6 bases). Germline CDR1 is LNHDA and CDR2 is SQIVND (reference sequence). The V end lost 3 bases, the J end lost 1 base, and 10 bases lay between the germline ends. CDR3 length: 15 amino acids.

The rearrangement links TRBV7-9 to TRBJ2-1; D is uncertain. V shed 1 base and J shed 6 bases, with 7 bases lying between them. CDR3 length: 13 amino acids. Germline CDR1 is SEHNR and CDR2 is FQNEAQ (reference sequence). The CDR3 nucleotides read TGTGCCAGCAGCTTAGGGGGAAGCAATGAGCAGTTCTTC. Protein: CASSLGGSNEQFF. The variable domain in full, completed from reference TRBV7-9 and TRBJ2-1, reads DTGVSQNPRHKITKRGQNVTFRCDPISEHNRLYWYRQTLGQGPEFLTYFQNEAQLEKSRLLSDRFSAERPKGSFSTLEIQRTEQGDSAMYLCASSLGGSNEQFFGPGTRLTVL.

V and J are TRBV5-1 and TRBJ1-1, with D possibly being TRBD1 (5 bases). The CDR3 runs 14 residues. Germline V gene sequence: CDR1 SGHRS, CDR2 YFSETQ. V shed 3 bases and J shed 4 bases, with 13 bases lying between them. CDR3 in DNA: TGCGCCAGCAGCTACAATCAGGGTAGCACTGAAGCTTTCTTT. Translation: CASSYNQGSTEAFF.

V and J are TRBV5-1 and TRBJ2-5; 7 bases match TRBD1. The germline gives CDR1 SGHRS, CDR2 YFSETQ. The CDR3 covers 17 residues. V shed 0 bases and J 2 bases; nucleotides not matched to a gene: 10. The CDR3 DNA follows: TGCGCCAGCAGCTTGGTAGCAGGGGGACGGTTTCAAGAGACCCAGTACTTC. It yields the protein CASSLVAGGRFQETQYF. The complete variable domain, with remaining parts taken from reference TRBV5-1 and TRBJ2-5, reads KAGVTQTPRYLIKTRGQQVTLSCSPISGHRSVSWYQQTPGQGLQFLFEYFSETQRNKGNFPGRFSGRQFSNSRSEMNVSTLELGDSALYLCASSLVAGGRFQETQYFGPGTRLLVL.

The chain couples TRBV29-1 to TRBJ1-2; D is perhaps TRBD1 (6 bases). The CDR3 contains 13 residues. Deletions cut 7 bases from V and 4 bases from J, with 16 bases between. Germline V CDR1 and CDR2: SQVTM, ANQGSEA. The CDR3 nucleotides are TGCAGCGCTGAGGGGGAATTTGGCTATGGCTACACCTTC. Amino acid sequence: CSAEGEFGYGYTF. Full variable domain (missing parts from reference TRBV29-1 and TRBJ1-2): SAVISQKPSRDICQRGTSLTIQCQVDSQVTMMFWYRQQPGQSLTLIATANQGSEATYESGFVIDKFPISRPNLTFSTLTVSNMSPEDSSIYLCSAEGEFGYGYTFGSGTRLTVV.

The DNA for the CDR3 is TGTGCCAGCAGCTTGGCAACGTTCTATGGCTACACCTTC. Translating gives CASSLATFYGYTF. The chain joins TRBV5-4 to TRBJ1-2; no reliable D call. The CDR3 is 13 residues long. Germline CDR1 and CDR2: SGHNT and YYREEE (reference sequence). Deletions cut 0 bases from V and 4 bases from J, with 7 bases between.

The CDR3 sequence is CASSSERPGDGYTF. The CDR3, as DNA: TGTGCCAGCAGTTCCGAGAGGCCAGGGGATGGCTACACCTTC. This chain joins TRBV5-4 and TRBJ1-2; a weak D match, TRBD1 (6 bases). Germline CDR1 and CDR2: SGHNT and YYREEE (reference sequence). The V end was cut by 5 bases, the J end by 6 bases, with 17 bases between. The CDR3 totals 14 residues.

The J gene is TRBJ2-5, the V gene TRBV6-5; 7 bases are a match to TRBD1. The CDR3 is 15 amino acids. Trimming at V came to 4 bases and at J to 2 bases, leaving 7 bases not matched to a gene. CDR1 is MNHEY, CDR2 SVGAGI, per germline. The CDR3 sequence is CASSLLGQLQETQYF. CDR3 coding DNA: TGTGCCAGCAGTTTATTGGGACAGTTACAAGAGACCCAGTACTTC.

The V and J genes are TRBV14 and TRBJ2-3, with D perhaps TRBD2 (5 bases). V lost 4 bases to trimming and J lost 8 bases, with 13 bases between them. From germline, CDR1 is SGHDN and CDR2 FVKESK. This CDR3 is built from 13 residues. This CDR3 is CASSPRTAGTQYF. CDR3 nucleotides: TGTGCCAGCAGCCCCAGGACGGCGGGTACGCAGTATTTT. The whole variable domain, filled in from reference TRBV14 and TRBJ2-3, reads EAGVTQFPSHSVIEKGQTVTLRCDPISGHDNLYWYRRVMGKEIKFLLHFVKESKQDESGMPNNRFLAERTGGTYSTLKVQPAELEDSGVYFCASSPRTAGTQYFGPGTRLTVL.

The CDR3 here is CASSWDRYNSPLHF. As DNA, the CDR3 is TGTGCCAGCAGTTGGGACAGGTATAATTCACCCCTCCACTTT. V and J are TRBV6-5 and TRBJ1-6; 8 bases align to TRBD1. Trimming cost V 4 bases and J 4 bases; bases outside gene matches: 0. The CDR3 covers 14 residues. The V gene's germline CDR1 is MNHEY and CDR2 SVGAGI.

The V call is TRBV4-3, the J call TRBJ1-4, with TRBD1 matching over 7 bases. The CDR3 length is 14 residues. The V segment lost 3 bases and the J segment 8 bases; nucleotides outside the gene matches: 6. CDR1 is LGHNA, CDR2 YSLEER, per germline. In DNA, the CDR3 is TGCGCCAGCAGCCAGGAGACAGGGCGGGAAAAACTGTTTTTT. Encoded protein: CASSQETGREKLFF.

The chain has TRBV6-5 and TRBJ1-1; TRBD1 matches 9 bases. The J segment lost 7 bases and the V segment lost 0 bases, leaving 9 bases of the junction unmatched. Per the germline V gene, CDR1 is MNHEY and CDR2 is SVGAGI. The CDR3 consists of 16 residues. The CDR3 loop reads CASSYSRHRGRNEAFF. The CDR3 DNA reads TGTGCCAGCAGTTACTCGAGGCACAGGGGGCGGAATGAAGCTTTCTTT.

This chain joins TRBV7-6 and TRBJ1-1; D gene uncertain. This CDR3 spans 13 amino acids. CDR1 and CDR2 from the germline V gene are SGHVS and FNYEAQ. V lost 4 bases and J lost 2, with 8 bases in between. The CDR3 loop reads CASSSHYNTEAFF. DNA for the CDR3: TGTGCCAGCAGCTCCCACTATAACACTGAAGCTTTCTTT. Filled out from reference TRBV7-6 and TRBJ1-1, the complete variable domain reads GAGVSQSPRYKVTKRGQDVALRCDPISGHVSLYWYRQALGQGPEFLTYFNYEAQQDKSGLPNDRFSAERPEGSISTLTIQRTEQRDSAMYRCASSSHYNTEAFFGQGTRLTVV.

V is TRBV2 and J is TRBJ2-6, with D unresolved. Germline V gene data show CDR1 as SNHLY and CDR2 as FYNNEI. V lost 5 bases and J 16 bases, leaving 33 bases between the germline ends. This CDR3 has 18 residues. Written as DNA, the CDR3 is TGTGCCAGCAGTTTGTCATTTTACCGATCAAAGTCGGGCCAACGTCTGACTTTC. Translating gives CASSLSFYRSKSGQRLTF.